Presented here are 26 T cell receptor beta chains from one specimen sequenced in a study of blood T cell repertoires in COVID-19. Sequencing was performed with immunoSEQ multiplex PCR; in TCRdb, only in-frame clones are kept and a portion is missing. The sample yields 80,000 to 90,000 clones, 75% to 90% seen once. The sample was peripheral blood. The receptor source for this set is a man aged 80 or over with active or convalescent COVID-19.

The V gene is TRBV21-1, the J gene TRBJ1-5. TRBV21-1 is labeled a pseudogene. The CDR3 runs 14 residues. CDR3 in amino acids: CASSKTRSNQPQHF. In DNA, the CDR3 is TGTGCCAGCAGCAAAACTAGGAGCAATCAGCCCCAGCATTTT.

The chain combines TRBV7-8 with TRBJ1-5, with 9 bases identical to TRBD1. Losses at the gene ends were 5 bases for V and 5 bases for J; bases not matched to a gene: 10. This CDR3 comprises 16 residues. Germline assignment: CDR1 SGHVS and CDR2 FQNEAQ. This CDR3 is CASSALGQGKDQPQHF. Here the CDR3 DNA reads TGTGCCAGCAGCGCGCTGGGACAGGGCAAAGATCAGCCCCAGCATTTT.

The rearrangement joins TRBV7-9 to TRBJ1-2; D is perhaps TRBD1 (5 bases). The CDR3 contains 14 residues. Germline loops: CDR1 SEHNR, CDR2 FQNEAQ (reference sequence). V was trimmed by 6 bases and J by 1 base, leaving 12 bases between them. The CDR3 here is CASRRQTINYGYTF. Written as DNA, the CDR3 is TGTGCCAGCAGGAGACAGACAATTAACTATGGCTACACCTTC. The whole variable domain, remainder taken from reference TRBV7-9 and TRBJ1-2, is DTGVSQNPRHKITKRGQNVTFRCDPISEHNRLYWYRQTLGQGPEFLTYFQNEAQLEKSRLLSDRFSAERPKGSFSTLEIQRTEQGDSAMYLCASRRQTINYGYTFGSGTRLTVV.

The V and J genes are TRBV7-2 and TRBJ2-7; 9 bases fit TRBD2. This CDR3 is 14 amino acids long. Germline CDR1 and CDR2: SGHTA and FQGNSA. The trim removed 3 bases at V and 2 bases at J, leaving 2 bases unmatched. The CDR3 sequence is CASSLASGTYEQYF. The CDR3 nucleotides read TGTGCCAGCAGCTTGGCTAGCGGGACCTACGAGCAGTACTTC.

The CDR3 reads CASSLEMVTEDGYTF. Written as DNA, the CDR3 is TGTGCCAGCAGCTTAGAAATGGTTACGGAGGATGGCTACACCTTC. The chain uses TRBV7-9 and TRBJ1-2; D not resolved. This CDR3 spans 15 amino acids. The germline CDR1 and CDR2 sequences are SEHNR and FQNEAQ (reference sequence). V lost 1 base and J lost 6, with 15 bases in between.

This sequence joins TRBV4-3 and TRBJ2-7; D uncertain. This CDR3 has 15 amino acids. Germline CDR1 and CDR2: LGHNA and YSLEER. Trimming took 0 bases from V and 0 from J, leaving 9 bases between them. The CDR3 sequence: CASSQDRVDSYEQYF. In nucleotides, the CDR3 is TGCGCCAGCAGCCAAGATCGGGTAGACTCCTACGAGCAGTACTTC.

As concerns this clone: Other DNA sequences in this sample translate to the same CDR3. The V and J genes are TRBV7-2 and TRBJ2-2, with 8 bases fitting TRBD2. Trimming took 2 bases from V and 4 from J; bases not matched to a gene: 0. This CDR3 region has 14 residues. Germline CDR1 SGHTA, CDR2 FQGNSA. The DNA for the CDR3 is TGTGCCAGCAGCTTAAGCGGGGGCACCGGGGAGCTGTTTTTT. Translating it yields CASSLSGGTGELFF.

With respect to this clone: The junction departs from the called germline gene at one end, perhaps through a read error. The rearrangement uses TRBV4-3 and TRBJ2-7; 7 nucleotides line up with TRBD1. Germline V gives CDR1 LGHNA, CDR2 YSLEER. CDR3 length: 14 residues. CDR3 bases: TGCGCCAGCAGCCAAGATGGGACCTCCGGGACAGTCAACTTC. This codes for CASSQDGTSGTVNF.

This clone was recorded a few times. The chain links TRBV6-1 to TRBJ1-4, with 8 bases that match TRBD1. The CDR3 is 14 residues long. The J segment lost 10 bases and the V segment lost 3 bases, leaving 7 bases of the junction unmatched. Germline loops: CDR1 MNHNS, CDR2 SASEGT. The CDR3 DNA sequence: TGTGCCAGCAGTGATACAGGGGGTTTCGGAAAACTGTTTTTT. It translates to CASSDTGGFGKLFF.

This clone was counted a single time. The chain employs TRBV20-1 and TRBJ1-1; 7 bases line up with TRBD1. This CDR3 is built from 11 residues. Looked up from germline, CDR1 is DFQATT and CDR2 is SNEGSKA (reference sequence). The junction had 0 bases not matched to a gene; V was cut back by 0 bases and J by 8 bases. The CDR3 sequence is CSAREQGEAFF. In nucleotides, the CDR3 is TGCAGTGCTAGAGAACAGGGGGAAGCTTTCTTT.

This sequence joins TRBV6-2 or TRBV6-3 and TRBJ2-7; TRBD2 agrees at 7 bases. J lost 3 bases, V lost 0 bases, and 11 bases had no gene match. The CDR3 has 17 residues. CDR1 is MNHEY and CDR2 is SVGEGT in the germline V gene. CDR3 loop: CASSYSIGRGEGYEQYF. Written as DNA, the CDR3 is TGTGCCAGCAGTTACTCGATCGGCCGCGGGGAGGGCTACGAGCAGTACTTC.

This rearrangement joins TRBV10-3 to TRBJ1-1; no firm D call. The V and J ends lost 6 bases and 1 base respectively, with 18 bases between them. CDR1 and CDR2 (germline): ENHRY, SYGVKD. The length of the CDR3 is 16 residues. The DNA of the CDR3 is TGTGCCATCAGATCGTCGACGGAGACCTCGAACACTGAAGCTTTCTTT. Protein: CAIRSSTETSNTEAFF.

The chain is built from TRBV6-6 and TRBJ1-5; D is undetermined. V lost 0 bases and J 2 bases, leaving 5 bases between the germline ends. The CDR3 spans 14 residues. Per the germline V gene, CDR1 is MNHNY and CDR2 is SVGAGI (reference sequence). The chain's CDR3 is CASSYSEGNQPQHF. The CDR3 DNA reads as TGTGCCAGCAGTTACTCGGAGGGCAATCAGCCCCAGCATTTT.

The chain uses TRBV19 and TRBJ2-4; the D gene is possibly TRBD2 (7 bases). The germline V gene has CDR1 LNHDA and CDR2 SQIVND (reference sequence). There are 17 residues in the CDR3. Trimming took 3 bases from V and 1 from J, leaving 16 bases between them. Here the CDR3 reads CASSMRSGGLAKNIQYF. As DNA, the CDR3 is TGTGCCAGTAGTATGCGATCCGGGGGGCTCGCCAAAAACATTCAGTACTTC.

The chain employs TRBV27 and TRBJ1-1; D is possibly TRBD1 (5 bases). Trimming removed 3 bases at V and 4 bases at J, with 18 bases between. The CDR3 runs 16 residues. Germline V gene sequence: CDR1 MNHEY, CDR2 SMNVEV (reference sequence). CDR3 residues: CASSLAGTPWGTEAFF. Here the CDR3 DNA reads TGTGCCAGCAGTTTGGCCGGGACTCCCTGGGGCACTGAAGCTTTCTTT.

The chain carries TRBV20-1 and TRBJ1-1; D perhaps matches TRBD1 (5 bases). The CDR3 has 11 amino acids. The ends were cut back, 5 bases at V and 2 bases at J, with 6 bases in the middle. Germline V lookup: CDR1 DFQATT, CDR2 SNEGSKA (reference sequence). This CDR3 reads CSADRNTEAFF. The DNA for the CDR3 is TGCAGTGCTGACAGAAACACTGAAGCTTTCTTT.

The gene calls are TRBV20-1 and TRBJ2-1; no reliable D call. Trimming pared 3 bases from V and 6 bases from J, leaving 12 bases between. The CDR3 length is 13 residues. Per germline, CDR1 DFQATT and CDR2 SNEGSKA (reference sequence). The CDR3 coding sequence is TGCAGTGCTAGTCAGGCTGCCCTCAATGAGCAGTTCTTC. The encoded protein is CSASQAALNEQFF.

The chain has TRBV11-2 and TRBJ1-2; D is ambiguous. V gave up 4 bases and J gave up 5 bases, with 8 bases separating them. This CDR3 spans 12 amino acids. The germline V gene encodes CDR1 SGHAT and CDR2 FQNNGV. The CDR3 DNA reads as TGTGCCAGCAGCTCGACGGAGTATGGCTACACCTTC. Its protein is CASSSTEYGYTF.

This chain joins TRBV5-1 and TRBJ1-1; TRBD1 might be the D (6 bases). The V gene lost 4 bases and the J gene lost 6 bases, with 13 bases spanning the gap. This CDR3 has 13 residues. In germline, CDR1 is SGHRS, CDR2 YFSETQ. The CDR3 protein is CASSNRVPAEAFF. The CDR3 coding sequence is TGCGCCAGCAGCAACAGGGTTCCGGCTGAAGCTTTCTTT.

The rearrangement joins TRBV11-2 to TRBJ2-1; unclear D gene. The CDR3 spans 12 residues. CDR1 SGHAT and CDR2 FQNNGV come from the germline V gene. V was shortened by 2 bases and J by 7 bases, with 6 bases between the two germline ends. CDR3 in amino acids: CASSLWQNEQFF. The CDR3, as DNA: TGTGCCAGCAGCTTATGGCAAAATGAGCAGTTCTTC.

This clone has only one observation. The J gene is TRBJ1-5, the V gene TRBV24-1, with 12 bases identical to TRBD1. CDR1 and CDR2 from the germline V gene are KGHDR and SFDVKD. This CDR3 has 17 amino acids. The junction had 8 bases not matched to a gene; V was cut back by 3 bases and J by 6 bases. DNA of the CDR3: TGTGCCACCAGTGATCGGGACAGGGGGCCGCTTAGTCAGCCCCAGCATTTT. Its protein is CATSDRDRGPLSQPQHF.

The CDR3 loop is CATSEGTSESTDTQYF. The CDR3 coding sequence is TGTGCCACCAGTGAAGGGACTAGCGAAAGCACAGATACGCAGTATTTT. The chain recombines TRBV24-1 with TRBJ2-3; 10 bases agree with TRBD2. The CDR3 loop spans 16 amino acids. Germline V lookup: CDR1 KGHDR, CDR2 SFDVKD. J was trimmed by 0 bases and V by 4 bases; bases with no gene match: 3.

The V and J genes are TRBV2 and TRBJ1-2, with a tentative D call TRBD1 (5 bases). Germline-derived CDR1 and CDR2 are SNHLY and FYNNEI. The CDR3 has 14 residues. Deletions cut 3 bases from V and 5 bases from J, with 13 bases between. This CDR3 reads CASSDGRQGYGYTF. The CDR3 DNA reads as TGTGCCAGCAGTGATGGCCGGCAGGGATATGGCTACACCTTC.

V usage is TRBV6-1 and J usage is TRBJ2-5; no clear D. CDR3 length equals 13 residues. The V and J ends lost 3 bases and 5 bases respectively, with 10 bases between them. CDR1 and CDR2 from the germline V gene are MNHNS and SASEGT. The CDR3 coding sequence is TGTGCCAGCAGTGATTCTCCGCGGGAGACCCAGTACTTC. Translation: CASSDSPRETQYF.

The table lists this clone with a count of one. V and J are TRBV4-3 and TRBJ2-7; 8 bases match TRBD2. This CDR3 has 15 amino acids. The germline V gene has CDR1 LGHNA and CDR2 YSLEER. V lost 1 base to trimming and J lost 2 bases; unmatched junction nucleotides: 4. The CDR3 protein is CASSQATSGPYEQYF. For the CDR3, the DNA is TGCGCCAGCAGCCAAGCTACTAGCGGACCCTACGAGCAGTACTTC.

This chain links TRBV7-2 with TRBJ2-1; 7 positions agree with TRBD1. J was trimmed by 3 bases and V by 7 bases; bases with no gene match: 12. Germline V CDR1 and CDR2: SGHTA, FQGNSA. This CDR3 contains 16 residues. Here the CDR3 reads CASTSPGTASYNEQFF. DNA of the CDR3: TGTGCCAGCACCTCCCCGGGGACAGCTAGCTACAATGAGCAGTTCTTC.